This TCR beta chain was documented in a study of cytomegalovirus exposure and HLA in healthy donors. Study results and limitations: Evidence from a later analysis indicated that most CMV-associated TCR beta chains looked HLA-restricted. A later analysis, which compared TCR beta chains of equal frequency, found the HLA-associated ones more clonally expanded.

Comments on this clone: Its antigen is currently unknown.

Trimming pared 6 bases from V and 4 bases from J, leaving 12 bases between. Germline V gives CDR1 KGHSH, CDR2 LQKENI. The CDR3 runs 13 residues. PCR employed 60 Vbeta and 13 Jbeta primers. Method: immunoSEQ multiplex PCR; TCRdb's copy keeps in-frame clones and lacks some. The table records 250,000 or so clones, around 90% of them present only once. The receptor's source is a girl aged 2 to 10 in good health and CMV-seronegative. This chain uses TRBV18 with TRBJ1-1, with D perhaps matching TRBD1 (5 bases). Input material: PBMCs. DNA for the CDR3: TGTGCCAGCTCCCCTAGACAGTCCACTGAAGCTTTCTTT. Its protein product is CASSPRQSTEAFF.